This T cell receptor (beta chain) appears in the sequencing data of a study of cytomegalovirus exposure and HLA in healthy donors. Study information: The same platform as the roughly 700 first-cohort repertoires was used for the 100 to 150 validation repertoires, a later analysis reported.

Clones were sequenced by immunoSEQ multiplex PCR, and TCRdb holds only the in-frame ones, with some missing. The table lists some 99,000 clones, about 90% of them singletons. Germline CDR1 SNHLY, CDR2 FYNNEI. This CDR3 spans 14 amino acids. The V gene end was trimmed by 8 bases and the J gene end by 5 bases; junction bases not matched to a gene: 11. Sequenced sample: PBMCs. V and J are TRBV2 and TRBJ1-2; 7 bases map to TRBD1. The source of this sequence is a woman in her late teens or twenties in good health and CMV-seronegative. CDR3 sequence reads: CASVFSDREYGYTF. The CDR3 nucleotides are TGTGCCAGCGTCTTTAGCGACAGGGAATATGGCTACACCTTC.